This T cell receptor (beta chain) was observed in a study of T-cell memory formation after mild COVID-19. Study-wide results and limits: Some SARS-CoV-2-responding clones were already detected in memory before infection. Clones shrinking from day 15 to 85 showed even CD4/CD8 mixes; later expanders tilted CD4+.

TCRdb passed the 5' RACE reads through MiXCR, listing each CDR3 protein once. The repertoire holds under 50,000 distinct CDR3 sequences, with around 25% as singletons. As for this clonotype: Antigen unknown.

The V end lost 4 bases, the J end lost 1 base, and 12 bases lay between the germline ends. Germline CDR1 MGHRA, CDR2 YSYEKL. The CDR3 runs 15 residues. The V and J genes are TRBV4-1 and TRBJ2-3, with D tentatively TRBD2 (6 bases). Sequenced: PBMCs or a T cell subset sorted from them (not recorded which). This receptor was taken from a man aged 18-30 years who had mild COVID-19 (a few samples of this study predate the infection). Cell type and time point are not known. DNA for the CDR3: TGCGCCAGCAGCCGCGGGACCCTACGCACAGATACGCAGTATTTT. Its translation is CASSRGTLRTDTQYF.